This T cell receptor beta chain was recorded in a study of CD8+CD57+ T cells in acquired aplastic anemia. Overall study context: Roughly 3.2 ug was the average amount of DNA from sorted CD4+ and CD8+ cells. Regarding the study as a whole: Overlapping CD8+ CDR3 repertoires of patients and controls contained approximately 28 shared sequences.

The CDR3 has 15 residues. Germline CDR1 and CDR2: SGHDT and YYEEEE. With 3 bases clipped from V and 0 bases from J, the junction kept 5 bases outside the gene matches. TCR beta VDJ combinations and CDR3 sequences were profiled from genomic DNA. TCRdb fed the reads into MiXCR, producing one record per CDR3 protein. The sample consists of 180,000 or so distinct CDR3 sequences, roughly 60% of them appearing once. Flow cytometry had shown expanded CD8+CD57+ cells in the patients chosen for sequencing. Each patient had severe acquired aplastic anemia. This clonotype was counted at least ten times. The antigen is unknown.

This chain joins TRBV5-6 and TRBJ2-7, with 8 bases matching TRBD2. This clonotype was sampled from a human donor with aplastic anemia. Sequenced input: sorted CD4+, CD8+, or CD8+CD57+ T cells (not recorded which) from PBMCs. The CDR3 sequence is CASSSSGLVSYEQYF. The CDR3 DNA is TGTGCCAGCAGCTCTAGCGGGCTAGTCTCCTACGAGCAGTACTTC.